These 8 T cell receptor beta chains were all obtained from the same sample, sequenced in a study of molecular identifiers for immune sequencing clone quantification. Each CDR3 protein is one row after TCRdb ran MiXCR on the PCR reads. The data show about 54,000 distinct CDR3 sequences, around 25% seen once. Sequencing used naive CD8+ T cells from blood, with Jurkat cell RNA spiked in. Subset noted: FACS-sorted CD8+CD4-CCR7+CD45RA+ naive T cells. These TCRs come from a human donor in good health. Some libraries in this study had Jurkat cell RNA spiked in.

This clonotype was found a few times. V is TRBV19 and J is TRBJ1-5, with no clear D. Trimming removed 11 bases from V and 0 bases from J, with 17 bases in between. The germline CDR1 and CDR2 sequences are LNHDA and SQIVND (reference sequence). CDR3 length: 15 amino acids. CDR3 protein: CAGSETGNSNQPQHF. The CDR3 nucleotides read TGTGCCGGCTCCGAGACCGGTAATAGCAATCAGCCCCAGCATTTT.

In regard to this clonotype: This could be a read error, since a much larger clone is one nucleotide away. As DNA, the CDR3 is TGTGCCAGCTCACTGTGGGGTCCCGAAGCTTTCTTT. Translating it yields CASSLWGPEAFF. The V and J genes are TRBV18 and TRBJ1-1, with D hard to call. The germline V gene has CDR1 KGHSH and CDR2 LQKENI. Trimming stripped 4 bases from V and 8 bases from J, with 11 bases between. The CDR3 loop spans 12 amino acids.

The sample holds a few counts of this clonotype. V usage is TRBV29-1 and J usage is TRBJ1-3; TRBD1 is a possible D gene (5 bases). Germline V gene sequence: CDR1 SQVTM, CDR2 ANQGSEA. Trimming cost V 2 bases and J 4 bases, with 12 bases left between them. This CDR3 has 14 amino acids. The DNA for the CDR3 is TGCAGCGTTGAAATTAGGGGCCGCGGAAACACCATATATTTT. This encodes CSVEIRGRGNTIYF.

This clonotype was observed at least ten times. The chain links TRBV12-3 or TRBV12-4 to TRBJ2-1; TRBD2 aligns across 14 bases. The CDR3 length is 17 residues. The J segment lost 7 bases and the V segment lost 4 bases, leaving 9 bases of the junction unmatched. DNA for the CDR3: TGTGCCAGCAGTTCCACCGCGACTAGCGGGGGGGCTAATGAGCAGTTCTTC. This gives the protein CASSSTATSGGANEQFF.

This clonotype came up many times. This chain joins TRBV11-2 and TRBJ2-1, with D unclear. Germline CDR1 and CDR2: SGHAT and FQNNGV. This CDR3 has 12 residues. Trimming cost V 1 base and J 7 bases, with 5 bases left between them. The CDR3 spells CASSLGRNEQFF. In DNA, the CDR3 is TGTGCCAGCAGCTTAGGGCGGAATGAGCAGTTCTTC.

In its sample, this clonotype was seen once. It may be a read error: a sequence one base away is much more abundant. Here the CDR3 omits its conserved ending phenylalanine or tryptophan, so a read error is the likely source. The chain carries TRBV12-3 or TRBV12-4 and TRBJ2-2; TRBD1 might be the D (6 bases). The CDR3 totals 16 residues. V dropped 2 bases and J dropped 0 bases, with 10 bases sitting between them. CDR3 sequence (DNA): TGTGCCAGCAGTTTAAGGACAGCACCGAACACCGGGGAGCTGTTTTCT. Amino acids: CASSLRTAPNTGELFS.

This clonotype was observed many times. The CDR3 is CSVVINTEAFF. The CDR3, as DNA: TGCAGCGTTGTTATTAACACTGAAGCTTTCTTT. The V gene is TRBV29-1, the J gene TRBJ1-1; no clear D. Trimming shortened V by 4 bases and J by 2 bases, and 5 bases separated the two germline ends. Per germline, CDR1 SQVTM and CDR2 ANQGSEA. There are 11 residues in the CDR3.

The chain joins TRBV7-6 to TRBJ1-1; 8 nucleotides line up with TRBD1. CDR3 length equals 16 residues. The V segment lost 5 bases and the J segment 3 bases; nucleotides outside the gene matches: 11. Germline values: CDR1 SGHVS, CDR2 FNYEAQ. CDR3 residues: CASSDKQGVSDTEAFF. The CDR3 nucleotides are TGTGCCAGCAGCGATAAACAGGGGGTGAGCGACACTGAAGCTTTCTTT.